This T cell receptor (beta chain) was found in a study of human T cells and chemical hapten exposure. The time point here: patch test 2, 6 weeks after DPC sensitization. The treatment is: therapeutic diphenylcyclopropenone sensitization with weekly scalp DPC. Donors, patients with alopecia ranging from 18 to 70 years old and judged suitable for DPC, provided samples. Extraction of total RNA was performed on unfractionated whole blood. Unique molecular identifiers were attached to individual cDNA molecules during library preparation. TCRdb reprocessed the RACE reads via MiXCR and lists one record per CDR3 protein. The sample shows roughly 140,000 distinct CDR3 sequences, around 11% of them seen only once. Overall study findings and caveats: TCRs at a frequency above 1 in 1000 stayed unchanged with DPC sensitization.

Note on this clonotype: The antigen is unknown.

The CDR3 consists of 14 residues. J was trimmed by 15 bases and V by 3 bases; bases with no gene match: 14. CDR1 and CDR2 from the germline V gene are DFQATT and SNEGSKA (reference sequence). Specimen: whole blood, collected in connection with sensitization to the hapten diphenylcyclopropenone (DPC). This clonotype was sampled from a woman aged 50 to 65 with alopecia areata. Some clones in this sample may be carry-over from other donors' samples. V gene TRBV20-1 combines with J gene TRBJ2-1; TRBD1 aligns across 10 bases. DNA of the CDR3: TGCAGTGCTAGGGCGGGACAGGGGCCCTTTAGACCGTTCTTC. Translating gives CSARAGQGPFRPFF.